The 23 T cell receptor beta chains below all came from one sample that was sequenced in a study of blood T cell repertoires in COVID-19. Repertoires were generated with immunoSEQ multiplex PCR, while TCRdb's copy carries only in-frame clones and drops some. The sample has more than 250,000 clones; 80% to 90% are singletons. Sequencing input: peripheral blood. The receptor source for this set is a man younger than 30 who had recovered from COVID-19.

This chain uses TRBV4-1 with TRBJ1-1; 7 nucleotides match TRBD1. V shed 5 bases and J 1 base; nucleotides not matched to a gene: 10. CDR1 and CDR2 from the germline V gene are MGHRA and YSYEKL. CDR3 length: 16 amino acids. In DNA, the CDR3 is TGCGCCAGCAGCAGGTCCCTGGGACAGAGGAACACTGAAGCTTTCTTT. The encoded protein is CASSRSLGQRNTEAFF.

V usage is TRBV28 and J usage is TRBJ2-5, with a possible D match to TRBD1 (6 bases). Germline V gives CDR1 MDHEN, CDR2 SYDVKM. The CDR3 totals 15 residues. V was trimmed by 6 bases and J by 5 bases, leaving 19 bases between them. The CDR3 here is CASSQITGFGETQYF. CDR3 nucleotide sequence: TGTGCCAGCAGCCAGATAACAGGGTTTGGGGAGACCCAGTACTTC.

V and J are TRBV11-2 and TRBJ2-7; 11 bases map to TRBD1. CDR3 length equals 15 residues. CDR1 is SGHAT, CDR2 FQNNGV, per germline. Trimming took 5 bases from V and 4 from J; bases not matched to a gene: 7. The CDR3 is CASSLRGTGGYEQYF. The CDR3 coding sequence is TGTGCCAGCAGCCTTCGCGGGACAGGGGGATACGAGCAGTACTTC.

The chain links TRBV4-1 to TRBJ2-1; 12 nucleotides align to TRBD1. The ends lost 0 bases at V and 3 bases at J; junction bases unmatched: 6. This CDR3 has 18 amino acids. Germline lookup yields CDR1 MGHRA and CDR2 YSYEKL. CDR3 sequence: CASSQDPRDRGRYNEQFF. The CDR3 DNA reads TGCGCCAGCAGCCAAGATCCCCGGGACAGGGGGCGCTACAATGAGCAGTTCTTC.

The rearrangement uses TRBV3-1 (or the pseudogene TRBV3-2) and TRBJ1-1, with D unclear. CDR3 length equals 12 residues. V lost 2 bases to trimming and J lost 3 bases, with 4 bases between them. CDR1 and CDR2 (germline): LGHDT, YNNKEL (reference sequence). The CDR3 sequence is CASSQRYTEAFF. The CDR3 bases are TGTGCCAGCAGCCAACGGTACACTGAAGCTTTCTTT.

This chain uses TRBV27 with TRBJ1-5, with 7 nucleotides matching TRBD1. The V segment lost 5 bases and the J segment 5 bases; nucleotides outside the gene matches: 3. This CDR3 has 13 amino acids. From germline, CDR1 is MNHEY and CDR2 SMNVEV (reference sequence). The CDR3 DNA follows: TGTGCCAGCAGTCCAGGGGGAGATCAGCCCCAGCATTTT. Translated, it gives CASSPGGDQPQHF.

The chain uses TRBV15 and TRBJ2-6; a weak D match, TRBD2 (7 bases). V dropped 5 bases and J dropped 0 bases, with 20 bases sitting between them. CDR3 length: 19 residues. Germline CDR1 and CDR2: LNHNV and YYDKDF (reference sequence). CDR3 nucleotides: TGTGCCACCAGCGGAGGCGTCGGGGGGCCCCCCTCTGGGGCCAACGTCCTGACTTTC. Residues: CATSGGVGGPPSGANVLTF.

This clone was recorded a few times. This chain connects TRBV24-1 to TRBJ1-6; 8 bases agree with TRBD1. V dropped 7 bases and J dropped 7; count of bases not matched to a gene: 5. This CDR3 is built from 14 residues. Germline CDR1 reads KGHDR; CDR2 reads SFDVKD. The CDR3 nucleotides read TGTGCCACCAGCCCGGGACAGGAGAATTCACCCCTCCACTTT. This gives the protein CATSPGQENSPLHF.

The genes are TRBV15 and TRBJ1-2; a weak D match, TRBD1 (6 bases). CDR3 length equals 17 residues. The germline V gene has CDR1 LNHNV and CDR2 YYDKDF (reference sequence). V was trimmed by 1 base and J by 0 bases, leaving 15 bases between them. CDR3 loop: CATSRGNPTGTNYGYTF. CDR3 in DNA: TGTGCCACCAGCAGAGGGAATCCGACAGGAACTAACTATGGCTACACCTTC.

The chain couples TRBV19 to TRBJ1-2; 8 positions agree with TRBD1. The CDR3 has 14 residues. Trimming took 6 bases from V and 2 from J; bases not matched to a gene: 5. From germline, CDR1 is LNHDA and CDR2 SQIVND (reference sequence). In DNA form, the CDR3 reads TGTGCCAGTAGACCGACAGGGGCCAACTATGGCTACACCTTC. Translated, it gives CASRPTGANYGYTF.

The V call is TRBV6-2 or TRBV6-3, the J call TRBJ2-1; 8 positions match TRBD1. The length of the CDR3 is 16 residues. Germline CDR1 MNHEY, CDR2 SVGEGT. V lost 4 bases, J lost 5 bases, and 10 bases stayed unmatched. The CDR3 coding sequence is TGTGCCAGCAGTTTGGACAGGGACGCCCCCCACAATGAGCAGTTCTTC. Residues: CASSLDRDAPHNEQFF.

This clone was detected only once. This sequence joins TRBV7-2 and TRBJ2-5; no firm D call. V dropped 1 base and J dropped 2 bases, with 8 bases sitting between them. From germline, CDR1 is SGHTA and CDR2 FQGNSA. This CDR3 spans 14 amino acids. The CDR3 nucleotides read TGTGCCAGCAGCTTAGTTTCAGTTCAAGAGACCCAGTACTTC. This codes for CASSLVSVQETQYF.

V gene TRBV18 combines with J gene TRBJ2-1, with TRBD2 matching 7 bases. The CDR3 spans 17 residues. V gave up 1 base and J gave up 4 bases; unmatched junction bases: 10. CDR1 and CDR2 (germline): KGHSH, LQKENI. CDR3 region: CASSPLGISGDYNEQFF. CDR3 DNA sequence: TGTGCCAGCTCACCACTAGGGATCAGCGGGGATTACAATGAGCAGTTCTTC.

The chain links TRBV4-2 to TRBJ2-3; TRBD2 agrees at 8 bases. This CDR3 region has 17 residues. Trimming cost V 0 bases and J 4 bases; bases outside gene matches: 9. Looked up from germline, CDR1 is LGHNA and CDR2 is YNFKEQ. The CDR3 DNA reads TGTGCCAGCAGCCAAGATGTGGCTAGCGGGTCCGCAGATACGCAGTATTTT. It codes for CASSQDVASGSADTQYF.

The chain uses TRBV9 and TRBJ1-1; D is perhaps TRBD1 (6 bases). The CDR3 loop spans 15 amino acids. Germline CDR1 SGDLS, CDR2 YYNGEE. Between the trimmed V and J ends, which lost 1 base and 3 bases, there was a span of 13 bases. The CDR3 sequence is CASSVTDRTYTEAFF. The CDR3 DNA reads TGTGCCAGCAGCGTAACCGACAGGACCTACACTGAAGCTTTCTTT.

V usage is TRBV30 and J usage is TRBJ1-1; the D gene is possibly TRBD1 (6 bases). Trimming pared 6 bases from V and 3 bases from J, leaving 14 bases between. This CDR3 region has 13 residues. Per the germline V gene, CDR1 is GTSNPN and CDR2 is SVGIG (reference sequence). The CDR3 nucleotides read TGTGCCTGCCGGACAGTTTCTGACACTGAAGCTTTCTTT. Its protein is CACRTVSDTEAFF.

V is TRBV5-4 and J is TRBJ1-4; D is undetermined. The CDR3 is made up of 15 amino acids. Per the germline V gene, CDR1 is SGHNT and CDR2 is YYREEE (reference sequence). V was shortened by 5 bases and J by 7 bases, with 18 bases between the two germline ends. The CDR3 region is CASSLVGEEVEKLFF. CDR3 in DNA: TGTGCCAGCAGTCTTGTCGGGGAGGAGGTTGAAAAACTGTTTTTT.

The rearrangement joins TRBV11-1 to TRBJ1-2; 10 positions match TRBD1. The CDR3 is 16 residues long. CDR1 SGHAT and CDR2 FQDESV come from the germline V gene (reference sequence). With 5 bases clipped from V and 4 bases from J, the junction kept 10 bases outside the gene matches. As DNA, the CDR3 is TGTGCCAGCAGCCCCTCCCCCTGGACAGGGGGCTATGGCTACACCTTC. Its translation: CASSPSPWTGGYGYTF.

The J gene is TRBJ2-2, the V gene TRBV2; 8 nucleotides match TRBD1. This CDR3 spans 16 amino acids. Germline V lookup: CDR1 SNHLY, CDR2 FYNNEI. The V gene end was trimmed by 3 bases and the J gene end by 4 bases; junction bases not matched to a gene: 7. Here the CDR3 reads CASSEGTGGFTGELFF. As DNA, the CDR3 is TGTGCCAGCAGTGAGGGAACAGGGGGTTTCACCGGGGAGCTGTTTTTT.

This chain uses TRBV12-5 with TRBJ1-5; D ambiguous. The germline V gene has CDR1 LGHNT and CDR2 FRNRAP. V lost 1 base, J lost 2 bases, and 9 bases lay in between. There are 15 residues in the CDR3. For the CDR3, the DNA is TGTGCTAGTGGTTTGGGCCCGGAGGGCAATCAGCCCCAGCATTTT. Translated: CASGLGPEGNQPQHF.

CDR3 sequence: CASSDLGSSAGETQYF. The CDR3, as DNA: TGTGCCAGCAGTGATTTAGGGTCCTCCGCGGGGGAGACCCAGTACTTC. The rearrangement links TRBV25-1 to TRBJ2-5, with D perhaps TRBD2 (6 bases). The V gene lost 3 bases and the J gene lost 5 bases, with 19 bases spanning the gap. The CDR3 extends over 16 amino acids. Germline V gene data show CDR1 as MGHDK and CDR2 as SYGVNS. The entire variable domain, with the rest obtained from reference TRBV25-1 and TRBJ2-5, is as follows: EADIYQTPRYLVIGTGKKITLECSQTMGHDKMYWYQQDPGMELHLIHYSYGVNSTEKGDLSSESTVSRIRTEHFPLTLESARPSHTSQYLCASSDLGSSAGETQYFGPGTRLLVL.

The V and J genes are TRBV7-9 and TRBJ1-5, with D unresolved. Germline V CDR1 and CDR2: SEHNR, FQNEAQ (reference sequence). V was pared by 1 base and J by 6 bases, with 13 bases between. The CDR3 covers 15 residues. The CDR3 spells CASSLGAPNGQPQHF. CDR3 nucleotides: TGTGCCAGCAGCTTAGGGGCACCCAATGGTCAGCCCCAGCATTTT.

J is TRBJ1-3 and V is TRBV28; D perhaps matches TRBD1 (6 bases). CDR1 MDHEN and CDR2 SYDVKM come from the germline V gene. The CDR3 has 17 residues. Trimming took 6 bases from V and 0 from J, leaving 18 bases between them. Written as DNA, the CDR3 is TGTGCCAGCAGACTCCCGACGACAGGCTCCTCTGGAAACACCATATATTTT. Residues: CASRLPTTGSSGNTIYF.